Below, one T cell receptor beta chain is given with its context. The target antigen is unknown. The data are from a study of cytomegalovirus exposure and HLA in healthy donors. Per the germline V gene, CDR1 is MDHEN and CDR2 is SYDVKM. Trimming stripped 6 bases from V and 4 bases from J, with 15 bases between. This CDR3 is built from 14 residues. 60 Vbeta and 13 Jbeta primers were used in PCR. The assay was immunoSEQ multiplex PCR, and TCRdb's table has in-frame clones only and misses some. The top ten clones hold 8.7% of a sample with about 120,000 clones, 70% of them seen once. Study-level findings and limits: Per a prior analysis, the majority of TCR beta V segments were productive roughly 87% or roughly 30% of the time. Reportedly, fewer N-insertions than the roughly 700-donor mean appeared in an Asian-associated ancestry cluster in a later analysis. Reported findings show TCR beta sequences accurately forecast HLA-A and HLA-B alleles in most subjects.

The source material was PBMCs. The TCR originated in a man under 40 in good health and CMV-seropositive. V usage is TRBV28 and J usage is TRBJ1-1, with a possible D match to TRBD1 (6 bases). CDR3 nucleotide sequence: TGTGCCAGCAGCGGACAGTCCCTCCCCACTGAAGCTTTCTTT. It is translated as CASSGQSLPTEAFF.